The present entry profiles one TCR beta chain with its context. Its antigen is not known. The data are from a study of cytomegalovirus exposure and HLA in healthy donors. Study-level findings and limits: Altogether, around 160 TCR beta chains were recorded as cytomegalovirus-associated.

Trimming shortened V by 8 bases and J by 2 bases, and 17 bases separated the two germline ends. The CDR3 has 15 amino acids. CDR1 WSHSY and CDR2 SAAADI come from the germline V gene. The table came from immunoSEQ multiplex PCR; TCRdb's copy has only in-frame clones and leaves some out. The sample yields approximately 270,000 clones, roughly nine tenths seen once. The sequencing input was PBMCs. The V and J genes are TRBV10-2 and TRBJ2-3; no reliable D call. This receptor was taken from a man younger than 30 in good health and CMV-seropositive. The CDR3 DNA is TGCGCCAGCGCTAAAGGGCGCAATCCCACAGATACGCAGTATTTT. The encoded protein is CASAKGRNPTDTQYF.